The 12 T cell receptor beta chains given below trace back to one sample, sequenced in a study of T cells after yellow fever vaccination. Via MiXCR, TCRdb re-called the 5' RACE reads, giving one row per CDR3 protein. The top ten clones hold 20% to 25% of a sample with over 300,000 distinct CDR3 sequences, roughly 4% of them seen once. The sequencing used PBMCs, collected 5 days after the yellow fever booster vaccination. These receptor sequences come from a man between 18 and 29 years old who received the YFV17D yellow fever vaccine.

In its sample, this clonotype was seen many times. The chain uses TRBV20-1 and TRBJ2-7; D call uncertain. The V end lost 1 base, the J end lost 2 bases, and 12 bases lay between the germline ends. Germline CDR1 reads DFQATT; CDR2 reads SNEGSKA (reference sequence). This CDR3 is 14 amino acids long. This CDR3 is CSARGEDQTYEQYF. CDR3 in DNA: TGCAGTGCTAGAGGTGAAGACCAGACCTACGAGCAGTACTTC.

The rearrangement uses TRBV20-1 and TRBJ1-1; 7 bases match TRBD1. The CDR3 length is 14 residues. From germline, CDR1 is DFQATT and CDR2 SNEGSKA (reference sequence). With V trimmed by 5 bases and J by 0 bases, 6 bases remained unmatched. The CDR3 is CSAYGTALNTEAFF. CDR3 in DNA: TGCAGTGCTTACGGGACAGCCCTGAACACTGAAGCTTTCTTT.

Worth noting for this clonotype: A much larger clone lies a single base off, so this may be a read error. The chain links TRBV7-2 to TRBJ2-1, with D hard to call. In germline, CDR1 is SGHTA, CDR2 FQGNSA. The CDR3 length is 13 residues. Written as DNA, the CDR3 is TGTGCCAGCAGCCCGGCAGGTGACAATGAGCTGTTCTTC. This encodes CASSPAGDNELFF.

Ten or more counts support this clonotype. V and J are TRBV7-2 and TRBJ2-5; 7 bases line up with TRBD1. The germline V gene has CDR1 SGHTA and CDR2 FQGNSA. The CDR3 sequence is 13 residues long. Germline trimming cut 9 bases from V and 1 base from J; bases unmatched to any gene: 5. CDR3 DNA: TGTGCCAGTTCCCGGGACAGCCAAGAGACCCAGTACTTC. Its protein is CASSRDSQETQYF.

This clonotype occurred many times. The gene calls are TRBV7-2 and TRBJ1-2, with a tentative D call TRBD1 (6 bases). CDR3 size: 16 residues. From germline, CDR1 is SGHTA and CDR2 FQGNSA. Trimming stripped 5 bases from V and 8 bases from J, with 24 bases between. The CDR3 sequence is CASSPNTQGPAWGYTF. CDR3 bases: TGTGCCAGCAGCCCCAATACCCAGGGGCCGGCTTGGGGCTACACCTTC. Combining the CDR3 with reference TRBV7-2 and TRBJ1-2 gives the whole variable domain GAGVSQSPSNKVTEKGKDVELRCDPISGHTALYWYRQSLGQGLEFLIYFQGNSAPDKSGLPSDRFSAERTGGSVSTLTIQRTQQEDSAVYLCASSPNTQGPAWGYTFGSGTRLTVV.

In its sample, this clonotype was seen many times. The chain has TRBV5-1 and TRBJ2-1, with D tentatively TRBD2 (6 bases). This CDR3 is 15 amino acids long. V lost 4 bases to trimming and J lost 0 bases, with 11 bases between them. CDR1 is SGHRS and CDR2 is YFSETQ in the germline V gene. The CDR3 reads CASSPAAGSYNEQFF. DNA of the CDR3: TGCGCCAGCAGCCCGGCAGCGGGCTCCTACAATGAGCAGTTCTTC. Based on the CDR3 plus reference TRBV5-1 and TRBJ2-1, the full variable domain is KAGVTQTPRYLIKTRGQQVTLSCSPISGHRSVSWYQQTPGQGLQFLFEYFSETQRNKGNFPGRFSGRQFSNSRSEMNVSTLELGDSALYLCASSPAAGSYNEQFFGPGTRLTVL.

This clonotype was detected ten times or more. The chain carries TRBV11-3 and TRBJ2-5, with D hard to call. Trimming pared 0 bases from V and 2 bases from J, leaving 10 bases between. This CDR3 region has 15 residues. CDR1 SGHNT and CDR2 YENEEA come from the germline V gene. The chain's CDR3 is CASSLDLAKQETQYF. The CDR3 bases are TGTGCCAGCAGCTTAGATCTCGCTAAGCAAGAGACCCAGTACTTC.

This clonotype was counted ten times or more. The chain employs TRBV5-1 and TRBJ2-2; 12 bases are a match to TRBD2. V gave up 4 bases and J gave up 6 bases; unmatched junction bases: 10. The CDR3 runs 17 residues. Per the germline V gene, CDR1 is SGHRS and CDR2 is YFSETQ. CDR3 in amino acids: CASSPLAGGVPSGELFF. CDR3 sequence (DNA): TGCGCCAGCAGCCCGCTAGCGGGGGGGGTTCCCTCCGGGGAGCTGTTTTTT.

This clonotype was counted a few times. J is TRBJ1-2 and V is TRBV6-5; D uncertain. Per germline, CDR1 MNHEY and CDR2 SVGAGI. Trimming left V 0 bases short and J 5 bases short, with 7 bases between. The CDR3 length is 13 residues. CDR3 DNA: TGTGCCAGCAGTTACTCGTCAGCTTATGGCTACACCTTC. Translation gives CASSYSSAYGYTF.

The gene calls are TRBV3-1 and TRBJ1-4; 7 nucleotides line up with TRBD1. The germline V gene encodes CDR1 LGHDT and CDR2 YNNKEL (reference sequence). V lost 3 bases and J lost 0; bases outside the gene matches: 4. CDR3 length: 16 amino acids. The CDR3 DNA sequence: TGTGCCAGCAGCCACAGGGGGAGTTCAACTAATGAAAAACTGTTTTTT. Translated, it gives CASSHRGSSTNEKLFF.

This clonotype was detected a few times. The chain joins TRBV10-1 to TRBJ1-5; D is uncertain. The germline V gene has CDR1 WNHNN and CDR2 SYGVQD (reference sequence). This CDR3 is built from 12 residues. The V and J ends lost 8 bases and 5 bases respectively, with 10 bases between them. The CDR3 bases are TGCGCCAGCCGGGCCTGGGATCAGCCCCAGCATTTT. This encodes CASRAWDQPQHF.

This chain's CDR3 is CASSQDLGAGANVLTF. As DNA, the CDR3 is TGCGCCAGCAGCCAAGATTTGGGGGCTGGGGCCAACGTCCTGACTTTC. V usage is TRBV4-3 and J usage is TRBJ2-6, with D perhaps given as TRBD1 or TRBD2 (5 bases each). Germline V lookup: CDR1 LGHNA, CDR2 YSLEER. The CDR3 is made up of 16 amino acids. Trimming removed 0 bases from V and 2 bases from J, with 8 bases in between.